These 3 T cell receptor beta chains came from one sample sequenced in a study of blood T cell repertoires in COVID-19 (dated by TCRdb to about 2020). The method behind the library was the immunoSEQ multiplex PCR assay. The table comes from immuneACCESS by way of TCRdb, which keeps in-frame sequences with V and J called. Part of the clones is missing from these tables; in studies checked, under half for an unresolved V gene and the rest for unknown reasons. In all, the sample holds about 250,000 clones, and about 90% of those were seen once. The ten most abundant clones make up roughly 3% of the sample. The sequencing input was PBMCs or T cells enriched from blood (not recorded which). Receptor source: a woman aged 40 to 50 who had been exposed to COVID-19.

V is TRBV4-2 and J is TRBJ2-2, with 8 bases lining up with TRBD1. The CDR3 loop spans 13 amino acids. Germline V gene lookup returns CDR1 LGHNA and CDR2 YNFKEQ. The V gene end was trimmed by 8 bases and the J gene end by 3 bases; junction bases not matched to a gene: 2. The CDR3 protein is CASRTGYTGELFF. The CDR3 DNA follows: TGTGCCAGCCGGACAGGGTACACCGGGGAGCTGTTTTTT.

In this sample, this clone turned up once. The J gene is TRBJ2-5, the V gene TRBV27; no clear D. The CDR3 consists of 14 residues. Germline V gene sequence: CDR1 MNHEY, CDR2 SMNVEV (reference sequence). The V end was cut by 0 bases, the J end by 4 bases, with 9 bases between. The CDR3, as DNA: TGTGCCAGCAGTTTATCCAGGATGGGAGAGACCCAGTACTTC. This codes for CASSLSRMGETQYF.

Written as DNA, the CDR3 is TGTGCCAGTAGTATCGGGTGGGACAGGGCAGATTACACTGAAGCTTTCTTT. Its protein product is CASSIGWDRADYTEAFF. V and J are TRBV19 and TRBJ1-1; 9 bases agree with TRBD1. Germline values: CDR1 LNHDA, CDR2 SQIVND (reference sequence). The CDR3 is made up of 17 amino acids. V lost 3 bases and J lost 3; bases outside the gene matches: 11.